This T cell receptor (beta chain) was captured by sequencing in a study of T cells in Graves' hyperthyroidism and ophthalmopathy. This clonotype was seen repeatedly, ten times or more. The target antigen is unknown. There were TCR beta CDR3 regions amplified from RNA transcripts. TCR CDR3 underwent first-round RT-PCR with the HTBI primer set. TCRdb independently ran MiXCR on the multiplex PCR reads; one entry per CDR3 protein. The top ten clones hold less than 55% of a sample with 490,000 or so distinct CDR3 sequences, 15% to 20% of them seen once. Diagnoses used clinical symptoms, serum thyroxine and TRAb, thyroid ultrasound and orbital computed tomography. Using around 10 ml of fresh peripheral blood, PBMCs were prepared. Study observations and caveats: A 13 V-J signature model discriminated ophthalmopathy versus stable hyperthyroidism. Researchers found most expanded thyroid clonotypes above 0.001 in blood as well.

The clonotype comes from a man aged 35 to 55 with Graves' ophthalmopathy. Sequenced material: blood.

This CDR3 reads CASRQGSETQYF. The DNA of the CDR3 is TGTGCCAGTAGACAGGGGTCGGAGACCCAGTACTTC. The chain is built from TRBV28 and TRBJ2-5; 8 positions match TRBD1. The junction had 5 bases not matched to a gene; V was cut back by 9 bases and J by 5 bases. Germline V CDR1 and CDR2: MDHEN, SYDVKM. The CDR3 is 12 amino acids. Full variable domain (rest looked up from reference TRBV28 and TRBJ2-5): DVKVTQSSRYLVKRTGEKVFLECVQDMDHENMFWYRQDPGLGLRLIYFSYDVKMKEKGDIPEGYSVSREKKERFSLILESASTNQTSMYLCASRQGSETQYFGPGTRLLVL.